The clone carrying this T cell receptor (beta chain) was recorded at least ten times. As yet, its antigen is unknown. The data were taken from a study of Graves' ophthalmopathy and Graves' hyperthyroidism. Overall study context: Ophthalmopathy absent within 18 months of follow-up marked hyperthyroidism as stable. Overall study results and limits: Blood also held most thyroid clonotypes expanded above 0.001 frequency.

Enrolled hyperthyroidism patients had a new diagnosis, a duration under 2 months, and an age of 18 to 65. Trimming cost V 0 bases and J 2 bases, with 14 bases left between them. The CDR3 loop spans 16 amino acids. Germline V lookup: CDR1 ENHRY, CDR2 SYGVKD. TCR beta CDR3 regions were amplified from RNA transcripts. RT-PCR was first run with HTBI primers, then multiplex PCR in a second round. TCRdb independently ran MiXCR on the multiplex PCR reads; one entry per CDR3 protein. The sample includes around 1.1 million distinct CDR3 sequences, about 38% of them seen just once. The sequencing sample was made of peripheral blood or thyroid tissue (not recorded which). The sequence was collected from an adult man with Graves' hyperthyroidism. The chain couples TRBV10-3 to TRBJ2-7; D not certain. In nucleotides, the CDR3 is TGTGCCATCAGTGAGTCGCGTTGGCCGGAAACCTACGAGCAGTACTTC. Translation gives CAISESRWPETYEQYF.